These T cell receptor beta chains were read from a single sample in a study of cytomegalovirus exposure and HLA in healthy donors. Using immunoSEQ multiplex PCR, the repertoire was profiled, and TCRdb retains in-frame clones only, with some absent. The sample carries approximately 260,000 clones, almost 85% recorded once. Sequenced material: PBMCs. All receptors derive from a woman between 35 and 50 years old in good health and CMV-seropositive. CDR3s include the opening cysteine and the closing phenylalanine or tryptophan. The order of the fields is V gene, D gene, clone size, J gene, CDR3 protein, CDR3 DNA. A D gene is named only where the DNA matches it firmly. Only part of the rows carry a size: once, few, many, or a class if the clone is expanded.

v_gene: TRBV30
d_gene: -
abundance: -
j_gene: TRBJ1-3
CDR3aa: CAWTQGWTASGNTIYF
CDR3nt: TGTGCCTGGACCCAGGGCTGGACAGCCTCTGGAAACACCATATATTTT

v_gene: TRBV2
d_gene: -
abundance: -
j_gene: TRBJ2-7
CDR3aa: CASSVMGGDLFNEQYF
CDR3nt: TGTGCCAGCAGTGTTATGGGGGGAGACCTTTTTAACGAGCAGTACTTC

v_gene: TRBV30
d_gene: TRBD2
abundance: once
j_gene: TRBJ2-7
CDR3aa: CAWEGASGTREQYF
CDR3nt: TGTGCCTGGGAAGGGGCTAGCGGGACTCGGGAGCAGTACTTC

v_gene: TRBV5-1
d_gene: TRBD1
abundance: -
j_gene: TRBJ2-1
CDR3aa: CASSLAVTGQGRNEQFF
CDR3nt: TGCGCCAGCAGCTTGGCCGTGACGGGACAGGGACGTAATGAGCAGTTCTTC

v_gene: TRBV4-1
d_gene: TRBD2
abundance: -
j_gene: TRBJ2-1
CDR3aa: CASSQEPFLGAGRGEQFF
CDR3nt: TGCGCCAGCAGCCAAGAACCATTCCTGGGAGCGGGAAGGGGTGAGCAGTTCTTC

v_gene: TRBV29-1
d_gene: TRBD1
abundance: few
j_gene: TRBJ1-1
CDR3aa: CSVLTGVEAFF
CDR3nt: TGCAGCGTTTTGACAGGGGTCGAAGCTTTCTTT

v_gene: TRBV29-1
d_gene: -
abundance: -
j_gene: TRBJ1-4
CDR3aa: CSVEGTGDNEKLFF
CDR3nt: TGCAGCGTTGAGGGGACGGGGGATAATGAAAAACTGTTTTTT

v_gene: TRBV7-9
d_gene: -
abundance: -
j_gene: TRBJ1-2
CDR3aa: CASSLAHRFDYGYTF
CDR3nt: TGTGCCAGCAGCTTAGCGCACAGGTTTGACTATGGCTACACCTTC

v_gene: TRBV4-1
d_gene: -
abundance: -
j_gene: TRBJ1-3
CDR3aa: CASSQDRADPSGNTIYF
CDR3nt: TGCGCCAGCAGCCAAGATCGGGCAGACCCCTCAGGGAACACCATATATTTT

v_gene: TRBV14
d_gene: TRBD2
abundance: -
j_gene: TRBJ2-7
CDR3aa: CASSQDWRQSLTSGRPFFYEQYF
CDR3nt: TGTGCCAGCAGCCAAGATTGGCGACAGTCCTTGACTAGCGGGAGGCCCTTTTTCTACGAGCAGTACTTC

v_gene: TRBV2
d_gene: TRBD2
abundance: -
j_gene: TRBJ2-1
CDR3aa: CASSGGGRSNEQFF
CDR3nt: TGTGCCAGCAGTGGGGGCGGGAGAAGCAATGAGCAGTTCTTC

v_gene: TRBV7-2
d_gene: TRBD1
abundance: -
j_gene: TRBJ2-6
CDR3aa: CASSLAGGFSGANVLTF
CDR3nt: TGTGCCAGCAGCTTAGCAGGGGGCTTCTCTGGGGCCAACGTCCTGACTTTC

v_gene: TRBV9
d_gene: TRBD2
abundance: -
j_gene: TRBJ2-3
CDR3aa: CASSAAVLARTADTQYF
CDR3nt: TGTGCCAGCAGCGCCGCCGTACTAGCGAGAACCGCAGATACGCAGTATTTT

v_gene: TRBV2
d_gene: TRBD1
abundance: -
j_gene: TRBJ2-7
CDR3aa: CASRRTGGREQYF
CDR3nt: TGTGCCAGCAGAAGGACAGGGGGGCGCGAGCAGTACTTC

v_gene: TRBV6-6
d_gene: -
abundance: -
j_gene: TRBJ2-7
CDR3aa: CASRLGGVEYEQYF
CDR3nt: TGTGCCAGCAGACTCGGAGGGGTTGAGTACGAGCAGTACTTC

v_gene: TRBV12-5
d_gene: TRBD2
abundance: -
j_gene: TRBJ2-1
CDR3aa: CASGLGGREEFF
CDR3nt: TGTGCCAGTGGTTTGGGGGGTCGGGAGGAGTTCTTC

v_gene: TRBV7-8
d_gene: TRBD2
abundance: -
j_gene: TRBJ2-7
CDR3aa: CARPLAGETYEQYF
CDR3nt: TGTGCCAGACCACTAGCGGGAGAGACCTACGAGCAGTACTTC

v_gene: TRBV28
d_gene: -
abundance: -
j_gene: TRBJ1-5
CDR3aa: CASASPVGSNQPQHF
CDR3nt: TGTGCCAGTGCCTCGCCGGTCGGTAGCAATCAGCCCCAGCATTTT

v_gene: TRBV4-3
d_gene: TRBD2
abundance: once
j_gene: TRBJ2-2
CDR3aa: CASSQERLAGPNTGELFF
CDR3nt: TGCGCCAGCAGCCAAGAGAGACTAGCGGGGCCGAACACCGGGGAGCTGTTTTTT

v_gene: TRBV28
d_gene: -
abundance: -
j_gene: TRBJ1-5
CDR3aa: CASSTLSSPQHF
CDR3nt: TGTGCCAGCAGCACCCTGAGTTCGCCCCAGCATTTT

v_gene: TRBV28
d_gene: TRBD1
abundance: -
j_gene: TRBJ1-6
CDR3aa: CASSLQGALNSPLHF
CDR3nt: TGTGCCAGCAGTTTACAGGGGGCACTGAATTCACCCCTCCACTTT

v_gene: TRBV7-9
d_gene: -
abundance: -
j_gene: TRBJ1-6
CDR3aa: CASSPRQPKVSPLHF
CDR3nt: TGTGCCAGCAGCCCCCGACAGCCTAAGGTATCACCCCTCCACTTT

v_gene: TRBV4-1
d_gene: -
abundance: -
j_gene: TRBJ2-3
CDR3aa: CASSQGDFITDTQYF
CDR3nt: TGCGCCAGCAGCCAAGGGGACTTTATCACAGATACGCAGTATTTT

v_gene: TRBV29-1
d_gene: TRBD1
abundance: once
j_gene: TRBJ2-7
CDR3aa: CSVGGQGLYEQYF
CDR3nt: TGCAGCGTGGGGGGACAGGGCCTCTACGAGCAGTACTTC

v_gene: TRBV7-9
d_gene: -
abundance: -
j_gene: TRBJ2-7
CDR3aa: CASSLRGNRHEQYF
CDR3nt: TGTGCCAGCAGCTTACGGGGAAATCGGCACGAGCAGTACTTC

v_gene: TRBV19
d_gene: -
abundance: -
j_gene: TRBJ1-2
CDR3aa: CASSISTGQLYGYTF
CDR3nt: TGTGCCAGTAGTATAAGTACAGGTCAGCTCTATGGCTACACCTTC

v_gene: TRBV19
d_gene: TRBD1
abundance: -
j_gene: TRBJ2-7
CDR3aa: CASSTLPQGVPYEQYF
CDR3nt: TGTGCCAGTAGTACCCTCCCACAGGGGGTGCCCTACGAGCAGTACTTC

v_gene: TRBV11-2
d_gene: TRBD1
abundance: -
j_gene: TRBJ2-1
CDR3aa: CASSPYFGDSHNEQFF
CDR3nt: TGTGCCAGCAGCCCATACTTCGGGGACAGCCACAATGAGCAGTTCTTC

v_gene: TRBV18
d_gene: -
abundance: -
j_gene: TRBJ1-1
CDR3aa: CASSPYLAGDGGMNTEAFF
CDR3nt: TGTGCCAGCTCACCATATTTGGCAGGGGATGGTGGGATGAACACTGAAGCTTTCTTT

v_gene: TRBV5-1
d_gene: -
abundance: -
j_gene: TRBJ2-7
CDR3aa: CASSLVPGEYYEQYF
CDR3nt: TGCGCCAGCAGCTTGGTGCCAGGGGAGTACTACGAGCAGTACTTC

v_gene: TRBV18
d_gene: TRBD2
abundance: -
j_gene: TRBJ2-7
CDR3aa: CASSPRGGTDSYEQYF
CDR3nt: TGTGCCAGCTCACCCCGCGGGGGTACGGACTCCTACGAGCAGTACTTC

v_gene: TRBV5-1
d_gene: TRBD1
abundance: -
j_gene: TRBJ1-2
CDR3aa: CASSKATGGYGYTF
CDR3nt: TGCGCCAGCAGCAAAGCTACAGGGGGCTATGGCTACACCTTC

v_gene: TRBV28
d_gene: -
abundance: -
j_gene: TRBJ2-5
CDR3aa: CASSLEVAVETQYF
CDR3nt: TGTGCCAGCAGTTTAGAGGTAGCGGTAGAGACCCAGTACTTC

v_gene: TRBV7-9
d_gene: -
abundance: -
j_gene: TRBJ2-2
CDR3aa: CASSLGAGTNTGELFF
CDR3nt: TGTGCCAGCAGCTTAGGGGCCGGGACGAACACCGGGGAGCTGTTTTTT

v_gene: TRBV28
d_gene: TRBD1
abundance: -
j_gene: TRBJ2-2
CDR3aa: CASSLDRAVGNTGELFF
CDR3nt: TGTGCCAGCAGTTTAGACAGGGCGGTGGGGAACACCGGGGAGCTGTTTTTT

v_gene: TRBV11-3
d_gene: -
abundance: few
j_gene: TRBJ2-1
CDR3aa: CASSLRLASNEQFF
CDR3nt: TGTGCCAGCAGCTTAAGGCTAGCGAGCAATGAGCAGTTCTTC

v_gene: TRBV11-2
d_gene: -
abundance: -
j_gene: TRBJ2-5
CDR3aa: CASSLAIGETQYF
CDR3nt: TGTGCCAGCAGCTTAGCTATCGGAGAGACCCAGTACTTC

v_gene: TRBV6-5
d_gene: TRBD1
abundance: -
j_gene: TRBJ1-2
CDR3aa: CASSFGQGPVYGYTF
CDR3nt: TGTGCCAGCAGTTTCGGACAGGGGCCGGTCTATGGCTACACCTTC

v_gene: TRBV30
d_gene: TRBD2
abundance: -
j_gene: TRBJ2-3
CDR3aa: CAWTGLAGGSNTDTQYF
CDR3nt: TGTGCCTGGACGGGACTAGCGGGAGGGTCGAACACAGATACGCAGTATTTT

v_gene: TRBV29-1
d_gene: TRBD2
abundance: -
j_gene: TRBJ2-1
CDR3aa: CSVRKGLASYNEQFF
CDR3nt: TGCAGCGTTAGGAAGGGACTAGCGAGCTACAATGAGCAGTTCTTC

v_gene: TRBV28
d_gene: TRBD2
abundance: -
j_gene: TRBJ2-2
CDR3aa: CASSFPPGLGSTGELFF
CDR3nt: TGTGCCAGCAGTTTCCCGCCGGGACTAGGTTCCACCGGGGAGCTGTTTTTT

v_gene: TRBV10-3
d_gene: -
abundance: few
j_gene: TRBJ1-1
CDR3aa: CAISGIQGNTEAFF
CDR3nt: TGTGCCATCAGTGGGATACAGGGGAACACTGAAGCTTTCTTT

v_gene: TRBV7-2
d_gene: -
abundance: once
j_gene: TRBJ2-5
CDR3aa: CASSLARETQYF
CDR3nt: TGTGCCAGCAGCTTAGCCCGGGAGACCCAGTACTTC

v_gene: TRBV11-2
d_gene: TRBD1
abundance: -
j_gene: TRBJ1-5
CDR3aa: CASSLGSGGGNQPQHF
CDR3nt: TGTGCCAGCAGCTTAGGATCAGGGGGTGGCAATCAGCCCCAGCATTTT

v_gene: TRBV6-1
d_gene: TRBD2
abundance: -
j_gene: TRBJ2-7
CDR3aa: CASSGGLAGPYEQYF
CDR3nt: TGTGCCAGCAGTGGGGGCCTAGCGGGACCCTACGAGCAGTACTTC

v_gene: TRBV2
d_gene: -
abundance: -
j_gene: TRBJ2-3
CDR3aa: CASRISGLSTDTQYF
CDR3nt: TGTGCCAGCAGGATTAGCGGATTAAGCACAGATACGCAGTATTTT

v_gene: TRBV5-8
d_gene: TRBD2
abundance: once
j_gene: TRBJ2-7
CDR3aa: CASSRTSGWGYEQYF
CDR3nt: TGTGCCAGCAGCCGGACTAGCGGGTGGGGCTACGAGCAGTACTTC

v_gene: TRBV6-1
d_gene: -
abundance: -
j_gene: TRBJ1-2
CDR3aa: CASSEWARADSYGYTF
CDR3nt: TGTGCCAGCAGTGAATGGGCCAGGGCCGACTCCTATGGCTACACCTTC

v_gene: TRBV7-6
d_gene: TRBD1
abundance: -
j_gene: TRBJ1-1
CDR3aa: CASSRLGQTNTEAFF
CDR3nt: TGTGCCAGCAGCCGACTGGGACAGACGAACACTGAAGCTTTCTTT

v_gene: TRBV19
d_gene: TRBD1
abundance: -
j_gene: TRBJ1-2
CDR3aa: CASSMTGAGGYTF
CDR3nt: TGTGCCAGTAGTATGACAGGGGCGGGTGGCTACACCTTC

v_gene: TRBV9
d_gene: TRBD2
abundance: -
j_gene: TRBJ2-2
CDR3aa: CASSVTSGTGELFF
CDR3nt: TGTGCCAGCAGCGTGACTAGCGGGACCGGGGAGCTGTTTTTT

v_gene: TRBV28
d_gene: TRBD2
abundance: -
j_gene: TRBJ2-2
CDR3aa: CASRGTSGSTGELFF
CDR3nt: TGTGCCAGCAGAGGGACTAGCGGGAGCACCGGGGAGCTGTTTTTT